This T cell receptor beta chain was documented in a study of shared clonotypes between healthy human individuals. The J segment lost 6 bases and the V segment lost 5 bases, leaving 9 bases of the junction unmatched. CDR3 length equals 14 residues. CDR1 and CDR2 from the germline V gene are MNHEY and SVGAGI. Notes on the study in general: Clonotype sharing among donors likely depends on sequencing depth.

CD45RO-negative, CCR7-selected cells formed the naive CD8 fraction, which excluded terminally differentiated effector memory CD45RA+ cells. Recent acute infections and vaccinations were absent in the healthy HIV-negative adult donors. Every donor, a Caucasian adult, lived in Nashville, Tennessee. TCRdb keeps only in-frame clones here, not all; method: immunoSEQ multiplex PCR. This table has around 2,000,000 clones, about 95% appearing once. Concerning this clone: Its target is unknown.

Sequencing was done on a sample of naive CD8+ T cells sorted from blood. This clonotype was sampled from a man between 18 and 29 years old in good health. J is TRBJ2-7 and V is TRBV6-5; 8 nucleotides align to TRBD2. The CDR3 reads CASSPLTSVREQYF. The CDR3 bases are TGTGCCAGCAGTCCGTTGACTAGCGTACGCGAGCAGTACTTC.